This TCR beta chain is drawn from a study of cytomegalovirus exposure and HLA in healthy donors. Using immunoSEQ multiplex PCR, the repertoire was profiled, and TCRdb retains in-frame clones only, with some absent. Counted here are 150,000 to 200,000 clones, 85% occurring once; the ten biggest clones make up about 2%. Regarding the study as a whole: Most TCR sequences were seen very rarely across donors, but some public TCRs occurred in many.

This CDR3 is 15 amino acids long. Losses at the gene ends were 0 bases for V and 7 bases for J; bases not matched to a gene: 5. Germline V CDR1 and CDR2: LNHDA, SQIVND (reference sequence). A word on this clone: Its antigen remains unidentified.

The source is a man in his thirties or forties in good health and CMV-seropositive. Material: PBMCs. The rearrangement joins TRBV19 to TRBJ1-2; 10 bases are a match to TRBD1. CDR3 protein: CASSIDWTGGSGYTF. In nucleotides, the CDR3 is TGTGCCAGTAGTATAGATTGGACAGGGGGTAGTGGCTACACCTTC.